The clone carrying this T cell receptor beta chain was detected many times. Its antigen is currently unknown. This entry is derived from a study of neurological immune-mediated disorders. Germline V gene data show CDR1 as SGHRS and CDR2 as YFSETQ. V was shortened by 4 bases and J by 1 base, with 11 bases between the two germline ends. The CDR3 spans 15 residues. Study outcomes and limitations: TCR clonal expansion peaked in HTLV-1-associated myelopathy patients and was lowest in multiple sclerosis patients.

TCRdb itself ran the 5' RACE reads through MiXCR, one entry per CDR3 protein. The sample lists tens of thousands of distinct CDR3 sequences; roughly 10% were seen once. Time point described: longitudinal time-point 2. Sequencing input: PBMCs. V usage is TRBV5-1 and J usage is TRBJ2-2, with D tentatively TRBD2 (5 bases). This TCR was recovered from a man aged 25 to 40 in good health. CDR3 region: CASSPREGNTGELFF. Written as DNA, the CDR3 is TGCGCCAGCAGCCCCCGGGAAGGGAACACCGGGGAGCTGTTTTTT.